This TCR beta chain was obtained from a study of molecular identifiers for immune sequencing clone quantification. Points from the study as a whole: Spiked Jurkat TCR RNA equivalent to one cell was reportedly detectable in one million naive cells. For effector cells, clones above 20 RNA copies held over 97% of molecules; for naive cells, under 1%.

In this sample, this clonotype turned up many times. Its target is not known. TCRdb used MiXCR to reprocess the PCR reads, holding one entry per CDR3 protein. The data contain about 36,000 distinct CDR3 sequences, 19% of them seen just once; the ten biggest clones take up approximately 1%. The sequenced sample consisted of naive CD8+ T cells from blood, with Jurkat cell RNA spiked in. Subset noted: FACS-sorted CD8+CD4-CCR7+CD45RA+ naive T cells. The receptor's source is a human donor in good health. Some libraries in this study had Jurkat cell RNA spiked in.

The CDR3 DNA reads as TGTGCCAGTCTAGCGGGTCTACCGGGTGAGCAGTTCTTC. This gives the protein CASLAGLPGEQFF. V is TRBV28 and J is TRBJ2-1; 8 bases line up with TRBD2. V dropped 9 bases and J dropped 9; count of bases not matched to a gene: 10. CDR1 MDHEN and CDR2 SYDVKM come from the germline V gene. The CDR3 has 13 residues.